Reported below is one T cell receptor beta chain. Its antigen is as yet unknown. The study ran its PCR with 60 Vbeta and 13 Jbeta primers. This table comes from immunoSEQ multiplex PCR, and its TCRdb copy is limited to in-frame clones, with some not included. Of fewer than 250,000 clones in the sample, 65% to 75% are singletons; the top ten hold about 5%. While unrecorded immune exposures were likely, the donors were nominally healthy when sampled. This entry belongs to a study of cytomegalovirus exposure and HLA in healthy donors. The V and J ends lost 3 bases and 7 bases respectively, with 13 bases between them. From germline, CDR1 is MNHNS and CDR2 SASEGT. The CDR3 consists of 14 residues. Study observations and caveats: A cluster of highly shared sequence variants was likely a sequencing artifact. Previously analyzed data showed that most TCR beta V segments were productive at a frequency of about 87% or about 30%.

V and J are TRBV6-1 and TRBJ1-5; D is uncertain. The sequencing sample was made of PBMCs. This clonotype was obtained from a man aged 25-45 years in good health and CMV-seropositive. Here the CDR3 DNA reads TGTGCCAGCAGTGATGGGCTAGGAGGACAGCCCCAGCATTTT. Translation gives CASSDGLGGQPQHF.